Below, 23 T cell receptor beta chains from the same sample are listed, as sequenced in a study of T cell responses to AZD1222 COVID-19 vaccine. Repertoires were generated with immunoSEQ multiplex PCR, while TCRdb's copy carries only in-frame clones and drops some. Among fewer than 120,000 clones listed, roughly 92% were seen once. The starting material was peripheral blood, obtained 28 days after the second AZD1222 dose. Receptor source: an adult who received the AZD1222 COVID-19 vaccine.

The rearrangement joins TRBV28 to TRBJ1-1; unclear D gene. Trimming stripped 8 bases from V and 4 bases from J, with 8 bases between. The CDR3 sequence is 11 residues long. Per germline, CDR1 MDHEN and CDR2 SYDVKM. CDR3 nucleotides: TGTGCCAGCGTTGTGAGCACTGAAGCTTTCTTT. Translation: CASVVSTEAFF.

The chain uses TRBV7-9 and TRBJ1-1, with D uncertain. Between the trimmed V and J ends, which lost 0 bases and 4 bases, there was a span of 9 bases. The length of the CDR3 is 14 residues. Germline lookup yields CDR1 SEHNR and CDR2 FQNEAQ (reference sequence). Here the CDR3 reads CASSLAAIGTEAFF. CDR3 bases: TGTGCCAGCAGCTTAGCGGCCATCGGCACTGAAGCTTTCTTT.

This clone showed up just once. In nucleotides, the CDR3 is TGTGCCAGCAGTTTCCGCCGGGACAGGGACAATGAGCAGTTCTTC. Translation: CASSFRRDRDNEQFF. The chain links TRBV27 to TRBJ2-1; 9 positions match TRBD1. The trim removed 3 bases at V and 5 bases at J, leaving 5 bases unmatched. From germline, CDR1 is MNHEY and CDR2 SMNVEV (reference sequence). CDR3 length equals 15 residues.

This clone occurred once. The gene calls are TRBV28 and TRBJ2-5; 10 bases map to TRBD2. V lost 7 bases and J lost 3; bases outside the gene matches: 5. The CDR3 totals 14 residues. Germline V CDR1 and CDR2: MDHEN, SYDVKM. Here the CDR3 reads CASIGAGGKETQYF. CDR3 nucleotide sequence: TGTGCCAGCATAGGAGCGGGGGGGAAAGAGACCCAGTACTTC. The variable domain in full, completed from reference TRBV28 and TRBJ2-5, reads DVKVTQSSRYLVKRTGEKVFLECVQDMDHENMFWYRQDPGLGLRLIYFSYDVKMKEKGDIPEGYSVSREKKERFSLILESASTNQTSMYLCASIGAGGKETQYFGPGTRLLVL.

The chain has TRBV12-3 or TRBV12-4 and TRBJ1-1; D gene ambiguous. The V and J ends lost 6 bases and 1 base respectively, with 6 bases between them. This CDR3 region has 12 residues. The CDR3 region is CASSSSNTEAFF. The CDR3 region has the DNA TGTGCCAGCAGCTCCTCGAACACTGAAGCTTTCTTT.

This chain uses TRBV27 with TRBJ2-7, with 11 bases identical to TRBD2. The CDR3 runs to 14 residues. CDR1 and CDR2 (germline): MNHEY, SMNVEV (reference sequence). Losses at the gene ends were 1 base for V and 6 bases for J; bases not matched to a gene: 2. The DNA of the CDR3 is TGTGCCAGCAGTTTATTTAGCGGGGGGGCCGAGCAGTACTTC. Amino acid sequence: CASSLFSGGAEQYF.

This chain links TRBV7-9 with TRBJ2-2; 9 bases align to TRBD2. This CDR3 has 15 amino acids. The V segment lost 10 bases and the J segment 1 base; nucleotides outside the gene matches: 7. Germline loops: CDR1 SEHNR, CDR2 FQNEAQ (reference sequence). For the CDR3, the DNA is TGTGCCATCCCAAGACTAGCGGTGAACACCGGGGAGCTGTTTTTT. Translating gives CAIPRLAVNTGELFF.

The chain links TRBV18 to TRBJ2-2, with D uncertain. From germline, CDR1 is KGHSH and CDR2 LQKENI. The CDR3 length is 13 residues. V dropped 2 bases and J dropped 2 bases, with 3 bases sitting between them. DNA of the CDR3: TGTGCCAGCTCACCAGAAAACACCGGGGAGCTGTTTTTT. This encodes CASSPENTGELFF.

The chain is built from TRBV6-1 and TRBJ1-6, with D possibly being TRBD1 (5 bases). This CDR3 has 15 amino acids. CDR1 is MNHNS and CDR2 is SASEGT in the germline V gene. Trimming took 2 bases from V and 4 from J, leaving 9 bases between them. The CDR3 sequence is CASSEWGGYNSPLHF. The CDR3 bases are TGTGCCAGCAGTGAATGGGGGGGATATAATTCACCCCTCCACTTT.

The CDR3 region is CASTGEGHGYTF. The DNA for the CDR3 is TGTGCCAGCACAGGGGAAGGTCATGGCTACACCTTC. The chain uses TRBV12-3 or TRBV12-4 and TRBJ1-2, with a possible D match to TRBD1 (6 bases). Trimming removed 7 bases from V and 6 bases from J, with 12 bases in between. CDR3 length: 12 residues.

The rearrangement uses TRBV6-5 and TRBJ2-2; TRBD1 matches at 8 bases. Losses at the gene ends were 8 bases for V and 1 base for J; bases not matched to a gene: 6. The germline V gene encodes CDR1 MNHEY and CDR2 SVGAGI. This CDR3 spans 15 amino acids. CDR3 residues: CASAPGTGNTGELFF. In DNA, the CDR3 is TGTGCCAGCGCCCCCGGGACAGGGAACACCGGGGAGCTGTTTTTT.

The chain employs TRBV10-2 and TRBJ1-3, with 9 bases that match TRBD1. Germline V gene sequence: CDR1 WSHSY, CDR2 SAAADI. With 6 bases clipped from V and 4 bases from J, the junction kept 4 bases outside the gene matches. This CDR3 has 14 amino acids. The CDR3 reads CASSDRGSGNTIYF. The CDR3 DNA reads as TGCGCCAGCAGCGACAGGGGGTCGGGAAACACCATATATTTT.

The chain couples TRBV24-1 to TRBJ2-2, with a weak D call TRBD1 (6 bases). The ends were cut back, 4 bases at V and 8 bases at J, with 16 bases in the middle. This CDR3 region has 15 residues. Germline V gives CDR1 KGHDR, CDR2 SFDVKD. CDR3 sequence (DNA): TGTGCCACCAGTGACCCCGGACAGTCTGGGGGGGAGCTGTTTTTT. It encodes CATSDPGQSGGELFF.

The chain has TRBV5-1 and TRBJ2-1, with D possibly being TRBD1 (6 bases). Germline V CDR1 and CDR2: SGHRS, YFSETQ. V was pared by 5 bases and J by 8 bases, with 23 bases between. This CDR3 has 16 residues. The CDR3 DNA follows: TGCGCCAGCAGACTTCTGGCAGGGGTGGTTGTAGATGAGCAGTTCTTC. Translating it yields CASRLLAGVVVDEQFF.

V and J are TRBV6-5 and TRBJ1-1, with a weak D call TRBD1 (5 bases). Germline loops: CDR1 MNHEY, CDR2 SVGAGI. CDR3 length equals 13 residues. Trimming cost V 8 bases and J 5 bases, with 15 bases left between them. CDR3 region: CASFGRVGTEAFF. The CDR3 nucleotides are TGTGCCAGCTTTGGCAGGGTAGGGACTGAAGCTTTCTTT.

In the case of this clone: Other DNA sequences of this sample code for an identical CDR3. This chain links TRBV5-4 with TRBJ1-2; 7 nucleotides match TRBD1. The CDR3 loop spans 13 amino acids. Germline V gene sequence: CDR1 SGHNT, CDR2 YYREEE (reference sequence). J was trimmed by 3 bases and V by 4 bases; bases with no gene match: 3. The CDR3 loop reads CASSPDRDYGYTF. CDR3 DNA sequence: TGTGCCAGCAGCCCCGACAGGGACTATGGCTACACCTTC.

The V gene is TRBV19, the J gene TRBJ1-4, with 7 bases aligning to TRBD1. CDR3 length: 16 amino acids. J was trimmed by 3 bases and V by 3 bases; bases with no gene match: 7. CDR1 is LNHDA and CDR2 is SQIVND in the germline V gene (reference sequence). This CDR3 is CASSINRGSANEKLFF. In DNA, the CDR3 is TGTGCCAGTAGTATCAACAGGGGATCGGCTAATGAAAAACTGTTTTTT.

The rearrangement joins TRBV10-3 to TRBJ1-5, with a weak D call TRBD1 (5 bases). There are 14 residues in the CDR3. V lost 3 bases and J lost 0, with 6 bases in between. CDR1 and CDR2 (germline): ENHRY, SYGVKD. CDR3 in amino acids: CAISEGDSNQPQHF. DNA for the CDR3: TGTGCCATCAGTGAAGGGGATAGCAATCAGCCCCAGCATTTT.

This rearrangement joins TRBV3-1 (or the pseudogene TRBV3-2) to TRBJ2-7; 7 bases are shared with TRBD1. The CDR3 is made up of 17 amino acids. The germline CDR1 and CDR2 sequences are LGHDT and YNNKEL (reference sequence). With V trimmed by 2 bases and J by 3 bases, 13 bases remained unmatched. CDR3 protein: CASSQPRRDSSFYEQYF. In DNA, the CDR3 is TGTGCCAGCAGCCAACCTCGCCGGGACAGCAGTTTCTACGAGCAGTACTTC.

This chain links TRBV2 with TRBJ1-2, with D unclear. Trimming shortened V by 3 bases and J by 11 bases, and 13 bases separated the two germline ends. The germline V gene has CDR1 SNHLY and CDR2 FYNNEI. This CDR3 is 12 amino acids long. The CDR3, as DNA: TGTGCCAGCAGTGAGTGGGCGGAAGGTTACACCTTC. It translates to CASSEWAEGYTF.

The chain joins TRBV10-3 to TRBJ2-7; D is unclear. V gave up 0 bases and J gave up 4 bases, with 4 bases separating them. The CDR3 spans 12 residues. CDR1 ENHRY and CDR2 SYGVKD come from the germline V gene. This CDR3 reads CAISESAYEQYF. In DNA, the CDR3 is TGTGCCATCAGTGAGTCAGCGTACGAGCAGTACTTC.

This chain connects TRBV19 to TRBJ2-2; no clear D gene. Germline V gives CDR1 LNHDA, CDR2 SQIVND (reference sequence). Trimming took off 4 bases at V and 6 bases at J, with 15 bases between the two ends. The CDR3 runs 15 residues. The CDR3 reads CASSTQTREAGELFF. CDR3 sequence (DNA): TGTGCCAGTAGTACCCAGACTCGCGAGGCCGGGGAGCTGTTTTTT.

The chain combines TRBV5-1 with TRBJ2-3; a possible D gene is TRBD1 (6 bases). Trimming shortened V by 4 bases and J by 0 bases, and 9 bases separated the two germline ends. CDR1 is SGHRS and CDR2 is YFSETQ in the germline V gene. This CDR3 spans 14 amino acids. The CDR3 reads CASSLGTSTDTQYF. The CDR3 DNA reads TGCGCCAGCAGCCTAGGGACAAGCACAGATACGCAGTATTTT.